This TCR beta chain was found in a study of blood T cell repertoires in COVID-19. Study in general: Whether acute or convalescent, the COVID-19 samples came from the United States, Italy and Spain. T cells, B-cell-depleted T cells, or PBMCs supplied cDNA or gDNA.

Trimming stripped 4 bases from V and 1 base from J, with 19 bases between. The CDR3 is 17 residues long. Germline V gives CDR1 SGHRS, CDR2 YFSETQ. Produced via immunoSEQ multiplex PCR; TCRdb's table is partial and in-frame only. The repertoire holds under 250,000 clones, with 70% to 90% as singletons. Participants, about 18 to 100 years old, spanned more than 20 US areas. Two consecutive negative NP/OP PCR tests, clearance, or resolved symptoms defined Cohort 3 recovery. Only one count was recorded for this clone. This sequence was found in a man younger than 45 who had recovered from COVID-19. V and J are TRBV5-1 and TRBJ2-3, with D perhaps matching TRBD2 (6 bases). Input material: PBMCs or T cells enriched from blood (not recorded which). CDR3 DNA: TGCGCCAGCAGCCTACGGGGATCGGGAGCGGGCACAGATACGCAGTATTTT. As protein: CASSLRGSGAGTDTQYF.